This entry is about one T cell receptor (beta chain). The target antigen is unknown. TCRdb called the RT-PCR reads again in MiXCR, with one record for every CDR3 protein. Among 630,000 or so distinct CDR3 sequences listed, more than 15% were seen once. The record originates from a study of response to subunit inactivated influenza vaccine. CDR1 and CDR2 from the germline V gene are MNHNY and SVGAGI (reference sequence). The CDR3 has 13 residues. V shed 10 bases and J shed 2 bases, with 12 bases lying between them. Regarding the study as a whole: The authors suggested that few new T cells are recruited per seasonal influenza vaccination.

The genes are TRBV6-6 and TRBJ2-1; a weak D match, TRBD1 (6 bases). Sequencing used PBMCs from blood, obtained 11 to 12 days after vaccination. The receptor was derived from a man between 45 and 60 years old who received an inactivated influenza vaccine. In DNA, the CDR3 is TGTGCCACCACCGGGACAACCTACAATGAGCAGTTCTTC. It codes for CATTGTTYNEQFF.